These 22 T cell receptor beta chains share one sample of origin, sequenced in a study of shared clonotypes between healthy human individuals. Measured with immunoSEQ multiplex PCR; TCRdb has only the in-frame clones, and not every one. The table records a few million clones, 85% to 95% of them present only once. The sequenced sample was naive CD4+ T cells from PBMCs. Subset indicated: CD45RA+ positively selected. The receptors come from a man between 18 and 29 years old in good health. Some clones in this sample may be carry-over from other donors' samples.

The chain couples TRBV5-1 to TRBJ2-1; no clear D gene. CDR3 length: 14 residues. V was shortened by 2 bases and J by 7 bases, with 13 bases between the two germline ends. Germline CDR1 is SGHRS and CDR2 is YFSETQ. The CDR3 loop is CASSFSSLGNEQFF. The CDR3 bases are TGCGCCAGCAGCTTTTCGTCTCTTGGGAATGAGCAGTTCTTC.

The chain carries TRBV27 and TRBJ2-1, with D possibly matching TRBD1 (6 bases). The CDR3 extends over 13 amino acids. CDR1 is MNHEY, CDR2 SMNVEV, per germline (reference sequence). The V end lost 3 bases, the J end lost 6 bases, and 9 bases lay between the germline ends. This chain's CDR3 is CASSFLQGNEQFF. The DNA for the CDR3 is TGTGCCAGCAGTTTCTTACAGGGCAATGAGCAGTTCTTC.

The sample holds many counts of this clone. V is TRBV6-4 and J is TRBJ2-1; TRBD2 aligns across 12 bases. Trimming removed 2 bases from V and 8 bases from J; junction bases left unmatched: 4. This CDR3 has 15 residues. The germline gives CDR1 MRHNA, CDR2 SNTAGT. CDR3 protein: CASSDRLAGGDEQFF. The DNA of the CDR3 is TGTGCCAGCAGTGACCGTCTAGCGGGAGGGGATGAGCAGTTCTTC.

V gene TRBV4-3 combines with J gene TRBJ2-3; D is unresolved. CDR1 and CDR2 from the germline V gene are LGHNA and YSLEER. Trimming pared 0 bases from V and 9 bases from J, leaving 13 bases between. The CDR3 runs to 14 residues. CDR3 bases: TGCGCCAGCAGCCAAGATAAAGGACCAAGCACGCAGTATTTT. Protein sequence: CASSQDKGPSTQYF.

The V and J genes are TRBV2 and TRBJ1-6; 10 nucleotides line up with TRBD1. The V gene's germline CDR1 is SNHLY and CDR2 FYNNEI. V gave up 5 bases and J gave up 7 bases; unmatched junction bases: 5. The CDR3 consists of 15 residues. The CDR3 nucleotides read TGTGCCAGCAGTCCCGGGACAGGGGAGAATTCACCCCTCCACTTT. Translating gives CASSPGTGENSPLHF.

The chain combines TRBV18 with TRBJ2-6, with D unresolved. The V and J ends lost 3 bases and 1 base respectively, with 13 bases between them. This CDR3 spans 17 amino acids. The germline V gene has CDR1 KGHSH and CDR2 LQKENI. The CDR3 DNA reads TGTGCCAGCTCACCGGCCAGGCTCTCATCTGGGGCCAACGTCCTGACTTTC. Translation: CASSPARLSSGANVLTF. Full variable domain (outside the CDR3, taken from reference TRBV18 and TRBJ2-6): NAGVMQNPRHLVRRRGQEARLRCSPMKGHSHVYWYRQLPEEGLKFMVYLQKENIIDESGMPKERFSAEFPKEGPSILRIQQVVRGDSAAYFCASSPARLSSGANVLTFGAGSRLTVL.

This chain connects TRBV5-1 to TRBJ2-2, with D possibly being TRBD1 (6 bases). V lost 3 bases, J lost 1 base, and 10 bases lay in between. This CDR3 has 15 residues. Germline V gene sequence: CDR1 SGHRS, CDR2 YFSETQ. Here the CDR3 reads CASSSGGQNTGELFF. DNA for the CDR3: TGCGCCAGCAGCTCTGGGGGACAGAACACCGGGGAGCTGTTTTTT.

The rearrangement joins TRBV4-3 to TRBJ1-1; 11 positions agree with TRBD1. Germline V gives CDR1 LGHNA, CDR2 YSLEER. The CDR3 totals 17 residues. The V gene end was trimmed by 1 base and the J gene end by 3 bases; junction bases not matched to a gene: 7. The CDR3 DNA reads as TGCGCCAGCAGCCAAGGGACAGGGGGCAATCTCGACACTGAAGCTTTCTTT. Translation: CASSQGTGGNLDTEAFF.

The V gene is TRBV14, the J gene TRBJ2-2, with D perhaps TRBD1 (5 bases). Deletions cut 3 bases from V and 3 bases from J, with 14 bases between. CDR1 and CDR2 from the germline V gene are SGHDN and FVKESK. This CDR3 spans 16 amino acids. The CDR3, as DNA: TGTGCCAGCAGCCACCCTACGACAGTTGACACCGGGGAGCTGTTTTTT. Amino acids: CASSHPTTVDTGELFF.

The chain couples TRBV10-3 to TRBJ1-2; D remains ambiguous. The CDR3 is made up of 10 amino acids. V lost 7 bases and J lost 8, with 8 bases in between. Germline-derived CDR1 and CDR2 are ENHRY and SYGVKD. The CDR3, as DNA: TGTGCCATCAAGCAAGGAGGCTACACCTTC. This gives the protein CAIKQGGYTF.

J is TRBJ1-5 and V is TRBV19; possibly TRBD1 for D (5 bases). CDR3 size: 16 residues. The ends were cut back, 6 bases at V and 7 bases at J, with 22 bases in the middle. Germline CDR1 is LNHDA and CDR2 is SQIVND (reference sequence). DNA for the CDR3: TGTGCCAGTAGCTCTCAACCAGGGACGAGAAGACAGCCCCAGCATTTT. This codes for CASSSQPGTRRQPQHF.

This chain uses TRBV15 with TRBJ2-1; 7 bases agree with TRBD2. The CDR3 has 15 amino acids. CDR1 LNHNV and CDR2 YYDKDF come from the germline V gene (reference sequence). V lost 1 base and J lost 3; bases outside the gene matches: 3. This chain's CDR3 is CATSRATSDYNEQFF. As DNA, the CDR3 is TGTGCCACCAGCAGAGCAACTAGCGACTACAATGAGCAGTTCTTC.

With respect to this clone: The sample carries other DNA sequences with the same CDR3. The CDR3 sequence is CASSATAYNEQFF. In DNA, the CDR3 is TGTGCCAGCAGCGCTACAGCATACAATGAGCAGTTCTTC. The chain combines TRBV9 with TRBJ2-1; D gene ambiguous. Germline V gene sequence: CDR1 SGDLS, CDR2 YYNGEE. This CDR3 spans 13 amino acids. V was clipped by 3 bases and J by 4 bases, with 8 bases between them.

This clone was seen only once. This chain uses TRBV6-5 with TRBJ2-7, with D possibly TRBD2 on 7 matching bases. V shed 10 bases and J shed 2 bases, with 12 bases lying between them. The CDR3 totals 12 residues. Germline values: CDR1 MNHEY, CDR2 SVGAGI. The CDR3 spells CATRGLTYEQYF. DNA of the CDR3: TGTGCCACCAGGGGACTAACCTACGAGCAGTACTTC.

As DNA, the CDR3 is TGTGCCAGCAGTATTGACAGGGTGACTGAAGCTTTCTTT. Translation gives CASSIDRVTEAFF. V usage is TRBV6-5 and J usage is TRBJ1-1; 7 bases fit TRBD1. This CDR3 region has 13 residues. V lost 5 bases to trimming and J lost 5 bases; unmatched junction nucleotides: 5. Per the germline V gene, CDR1 is MNHEY and CDR2 is SVGAGI.

The DNA of the CDR3 is TGTGCCAGCAGCTTAGTTTGGCTAGCGGGGGGTGAGCAGTTCTTC. This gives the protein CASSLVWLAGGEQFF. The genes are TRBV7-2 and TRBJ2-1, with 11 bases matching TRBD2. Trimming cost V 1 base and J 9 bases; bases outside gene matches: 5. The CDR3 is made up of 15 amino acids. Germline V CDR1 and CDR2: SGHTA, FQGNSA.

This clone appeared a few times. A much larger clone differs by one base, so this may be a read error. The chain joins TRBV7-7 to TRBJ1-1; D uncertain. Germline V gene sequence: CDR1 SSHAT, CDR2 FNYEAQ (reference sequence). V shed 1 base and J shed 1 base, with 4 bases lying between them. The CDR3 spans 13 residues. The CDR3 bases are TGTGCCAGCAGCTTAGACGAGAACACTGAAGCTTTCTTT. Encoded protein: CASSLDENTEAFF.

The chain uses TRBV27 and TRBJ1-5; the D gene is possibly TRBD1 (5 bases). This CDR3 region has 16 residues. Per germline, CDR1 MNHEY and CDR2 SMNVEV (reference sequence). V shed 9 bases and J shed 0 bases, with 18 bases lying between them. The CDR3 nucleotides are TGTGCCAGTCTGGGAACACGGGGCTTTAGCAATCAGCCCCAGCATTTT. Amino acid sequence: CASLGTRGFSNQPQHF.

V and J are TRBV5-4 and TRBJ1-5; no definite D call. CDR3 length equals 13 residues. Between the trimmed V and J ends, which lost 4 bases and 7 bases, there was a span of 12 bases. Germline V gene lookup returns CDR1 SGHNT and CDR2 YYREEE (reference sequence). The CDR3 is CASSLEPAQPQHF. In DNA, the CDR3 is TGTGCCAGCAGCCTAGAACCGGCACAGCCCCAGCATTTT.

CDR3 sequence: CASSEGLAVTLQETQYF. The CDR3 bases are TGTGCCAGCAGTGAGGGACTAGCGGTAACCCTTCAAGAGACCCAGTACTTC. This chain links TRBV28 with TRBJ2-5; 11 nucleotides line up with TRBD2. Germline-derived CDR1 and CDR2 are MDHEN and SYDVKM. The CDR3 has 17 residues. J was trimmed by 2 bases and V by 5 bases; bases with no gene match: 10.

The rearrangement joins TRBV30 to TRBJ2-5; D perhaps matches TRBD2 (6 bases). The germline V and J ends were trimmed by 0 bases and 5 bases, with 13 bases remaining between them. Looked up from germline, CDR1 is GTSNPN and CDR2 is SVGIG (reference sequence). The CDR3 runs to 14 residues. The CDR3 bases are TGTGCCTGGAGTGTACGAGGCGGGACGGAGACCCAGTACTTC. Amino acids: CAWSVRGGTETQYF.

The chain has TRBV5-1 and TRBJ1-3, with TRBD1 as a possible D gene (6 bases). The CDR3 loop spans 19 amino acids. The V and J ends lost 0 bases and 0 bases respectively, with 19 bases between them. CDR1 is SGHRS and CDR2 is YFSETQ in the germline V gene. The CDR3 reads CASSLGSGVQGFSGNTIYF. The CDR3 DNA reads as TGCGCCAGCAGCTTGGGGAGCGGAGTACAGGGATTCTCTGGAAACACCATATATTTT.